This TCR beta chain was retrieved from a study of OX40 agonist ivuxolimab in advanced cancers. Study results and limitations: At doses 0.1 to 3.0 mg/kg, CD4+ and CD8+ clones expanded.

Using immunoSEQ multiplex PCR, the repertoire was profiled, and TCRdb retains in-frame clones only, with some absent. The sample lists approximately 82,000 clones; over 65% were seen once. Worth noting for this clone: Its antigen is currently unknown.

V was cut by 3 bases and J by 5 bases, with 10 bases left in between. The CDR3 contains 13 residues. The germline CDR1 and CDR2 sequences are SGDLS and YYNGEE. This chain joins TRBV9 and TRBJ2-3; D is uncertain. The sequenced sample was CD4+ or CD8+ T cells sorted from blood, obtained in a trial of the OX40 agonist ivuxolimab. The receptor was derived from an adult with an advanced solid tumor such as melanoma, head and neck, liver or kidney cancer. In nucleotides, the CDR3 is TGTGCCAGCAGCGCTTTGTTTGAAGATACGCAGTATTTT. This sequence encodes CASSALFEDTQYF. Drawing the rest from reference TRBV9 and TRBJ2-3, the complete variable domain is DSGVTQTPKHLITATGQRVTLRCSPRSGDLSVYWYQQSLDQGLQFLIQYYNGEERAKGNILERFSAQQFPDLHSELNLSSLELGDSALYFCASSALFEDTQYFGPGTRLTVL.